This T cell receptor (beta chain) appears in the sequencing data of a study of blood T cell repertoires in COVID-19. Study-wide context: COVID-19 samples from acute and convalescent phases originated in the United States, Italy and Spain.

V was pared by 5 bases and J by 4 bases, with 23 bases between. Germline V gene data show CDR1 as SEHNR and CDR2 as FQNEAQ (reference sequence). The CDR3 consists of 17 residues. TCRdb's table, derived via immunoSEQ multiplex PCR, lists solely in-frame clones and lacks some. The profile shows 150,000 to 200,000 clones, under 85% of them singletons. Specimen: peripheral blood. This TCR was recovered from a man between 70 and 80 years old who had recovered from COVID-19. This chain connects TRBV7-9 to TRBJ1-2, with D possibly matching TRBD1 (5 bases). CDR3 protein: CASSRGPGPSPSYGYTF. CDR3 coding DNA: TGTGCCAGCAGCCGTGGTCCAGGGCCCTCTCCATCCTATGGCTACACCTTC.